Sequencing of this TCR beta chain was carried out in a study of blood T cell repertoires in COVID-19. Across the study: Samples representing acute and convalescent COVID-19 were sourced from the United States, Italy and Spain. Sample material is recorded as cDNA or gDNA derived from T cells, B-cell-depleted T cells, or PBMCs.

Source study methods: By means of reference gene primer amplification, nucleated cell counts were estimated. Clones were read by immunoSEQ multiplex PCR, and TCRdb kept only the in-frame ones, dropping some. V and J calls plus clone size are reproduced from that table; the DNA served to infer D and trimming. In the table there are nearly 45,000 clones, more than 75% of which are singletons. Trimming pared 1 base from V and 4 bases from J, leaving 11 bases between. This CDR3 spans 16 amino acids. Per germline, CDR1 SGHAT and CDR2 FQNNGV. This clonotype was obtained from a man aged 70-80 years with acute or convalescent COVID-19. The chain carries TRBV11-2 and TRBJ1-6; D possibly corresponds to TRBD1 (6 bases). Material for sequencing was peripheral blood. The CDR3 bases are TGTGCCAGCAGCTTAGCGGGACACTCTTATAATTCACCCCTCCACTTT. Translated, it gives CASSLAGHSYNSPLHF.